The clone carrying this TCR beta chain was counted between two and nine times. Data came from immunoSEQ multiplex PCR; TCRdb stores just in-frame clones and leaves some out. The sample lists approximately 28,000 clones, roughly 84% occurring once. These data are taken from a study of OX40 agonist ivuxolimab in advanced cancers. About the research overall: Every patient in dose escalation had hepatocellular carcinoma, melanoma, renal cell or head and neck cancer. Three patients had partial responses: one hepatocellular carcinoma, two cutaneous melanoma.

Looked up from germline, CDR1 is LGHNA and CDR2 is YNFKEQ. CDR3 size: 17 residues. V gave up 0 bases and J gave up 0 bases, with 15 bases separating them. The gene calls are TRBV4-2 and TRBJ2-7; D may be TRBD1 (5 bases). This TCR derives from an adult with an advanced solid tumor such as melanoma, head and neck, liver or kidney cancer. The sequencing used CD4+ or CD8+ T cells sorted from blood, collected in a trial of the OX40 agonist ivuxolimab. DNA of the CDR3: TGTGCCAGCAGCCAAGATTCCCGGACACTGAGCTCCTACGAGCAGTACTTC. This codes for CASSQDSRTLSSYEQYF.